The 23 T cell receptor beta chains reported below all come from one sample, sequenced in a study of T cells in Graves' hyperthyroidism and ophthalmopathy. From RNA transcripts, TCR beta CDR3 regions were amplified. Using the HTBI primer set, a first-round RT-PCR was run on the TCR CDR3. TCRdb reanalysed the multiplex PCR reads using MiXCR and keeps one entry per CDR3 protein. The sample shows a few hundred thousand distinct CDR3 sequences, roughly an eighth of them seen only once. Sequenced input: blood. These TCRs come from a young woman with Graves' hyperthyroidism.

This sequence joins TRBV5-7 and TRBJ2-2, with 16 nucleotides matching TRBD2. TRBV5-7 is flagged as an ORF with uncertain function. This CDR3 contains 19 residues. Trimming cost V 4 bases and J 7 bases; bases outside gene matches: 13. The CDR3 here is CASSRGTSGRAPRFGELFF. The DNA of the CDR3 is TGTGCCAGCAGCAGAGGGACTAGCGGGAGGGCCCCGCGTTTCGGGGAGCTGTTTTTT.

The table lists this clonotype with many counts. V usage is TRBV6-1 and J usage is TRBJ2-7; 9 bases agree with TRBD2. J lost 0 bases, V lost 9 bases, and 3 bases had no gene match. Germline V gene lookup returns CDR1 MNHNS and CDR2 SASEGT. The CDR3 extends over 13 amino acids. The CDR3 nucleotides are TGTGCCAGTGGTAGCGGGAGCTCCTACGAGCAGTACTTC. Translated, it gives CASGSGSSYEQYF.

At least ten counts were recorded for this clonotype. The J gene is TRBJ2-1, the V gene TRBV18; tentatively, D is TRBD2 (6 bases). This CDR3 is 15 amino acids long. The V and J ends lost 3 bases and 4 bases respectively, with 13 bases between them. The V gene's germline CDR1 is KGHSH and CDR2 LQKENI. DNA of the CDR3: TGTGCCAGCTCACCGGGGGTCGGGGGTTACAATGAGCAGTTCTTC. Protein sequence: CASSPGVGGYNEQFF.

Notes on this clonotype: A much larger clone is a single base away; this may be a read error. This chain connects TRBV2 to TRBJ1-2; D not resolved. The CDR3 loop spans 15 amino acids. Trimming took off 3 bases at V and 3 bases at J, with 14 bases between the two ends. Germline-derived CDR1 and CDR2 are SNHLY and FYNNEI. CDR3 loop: CASSDKGTPYYGYTF. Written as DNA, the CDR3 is TGTGCCAGCAGTGACAAGGGTACCCCCTACTATGGCTACACCTTC.

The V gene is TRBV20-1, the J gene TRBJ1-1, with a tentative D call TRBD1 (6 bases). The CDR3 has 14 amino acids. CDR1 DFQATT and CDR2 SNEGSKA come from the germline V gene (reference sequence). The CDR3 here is CRPGGAGYDTEAFF. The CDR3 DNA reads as TGCAGGCCTGGGGGGGCGGGGTATGACACTGAAGCTTTCTTT.

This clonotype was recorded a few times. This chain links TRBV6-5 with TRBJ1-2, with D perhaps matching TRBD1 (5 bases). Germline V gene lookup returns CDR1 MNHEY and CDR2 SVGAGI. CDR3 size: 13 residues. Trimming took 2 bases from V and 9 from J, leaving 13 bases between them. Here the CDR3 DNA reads TGTGCCAGCAGTTACGGGGCCAGGGCCAGCTACACCTTC. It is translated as CASSYGARASYTF.

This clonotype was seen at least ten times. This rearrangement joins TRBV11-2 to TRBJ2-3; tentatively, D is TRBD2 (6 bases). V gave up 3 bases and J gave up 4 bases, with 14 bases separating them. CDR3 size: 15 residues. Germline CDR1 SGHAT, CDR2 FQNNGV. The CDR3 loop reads CASSLDGSGADTQYF. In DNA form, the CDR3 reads TGTGCCAGCAGCTTGGACGGTAGCGGCGCAGATACGCAGTATTTT.

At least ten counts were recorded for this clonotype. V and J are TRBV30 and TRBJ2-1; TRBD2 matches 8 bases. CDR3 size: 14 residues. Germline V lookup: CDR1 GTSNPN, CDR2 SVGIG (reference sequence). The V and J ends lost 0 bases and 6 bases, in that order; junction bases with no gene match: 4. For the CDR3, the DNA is TGTGCCTGGAGTGTAGCGGGGGCGTTCAATGAGCAGTTCTTC. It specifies CAWSVAGAFNEQFF.

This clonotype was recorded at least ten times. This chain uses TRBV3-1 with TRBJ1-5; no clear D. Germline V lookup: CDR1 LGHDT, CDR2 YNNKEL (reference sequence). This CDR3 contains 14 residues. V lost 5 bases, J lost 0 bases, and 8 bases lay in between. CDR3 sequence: CASSLDYSNQPQHF. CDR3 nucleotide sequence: TGTGCCAGCAGCTTAGACTATAGCAATCAGCCCCAGCATTTT.

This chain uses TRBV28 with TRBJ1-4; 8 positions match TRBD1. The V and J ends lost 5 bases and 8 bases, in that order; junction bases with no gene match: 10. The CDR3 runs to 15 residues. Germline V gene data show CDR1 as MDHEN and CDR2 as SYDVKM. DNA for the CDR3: TGTGCCAGCAGTGGCAGGACAGGGATCAGAGAAAAACTGTTTTTT. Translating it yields CASSGRTGIREKLFF.

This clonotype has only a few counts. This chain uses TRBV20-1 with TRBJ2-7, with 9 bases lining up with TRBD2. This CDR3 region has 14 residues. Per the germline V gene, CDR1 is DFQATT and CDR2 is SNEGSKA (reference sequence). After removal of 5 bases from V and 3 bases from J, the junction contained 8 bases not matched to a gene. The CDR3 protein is CSAEPSGNFYEQYF. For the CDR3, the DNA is TGCAGTGCTGAGCCTAGCGGGAATTTCTACGAGCAGTACTTC.

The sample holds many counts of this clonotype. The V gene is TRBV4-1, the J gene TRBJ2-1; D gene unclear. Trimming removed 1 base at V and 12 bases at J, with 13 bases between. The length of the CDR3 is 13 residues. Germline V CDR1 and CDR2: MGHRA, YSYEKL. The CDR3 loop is CASSQVILERQFF. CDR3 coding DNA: TGCGCCAGCAGCCAAGTAATCCTTGAGAGGCAGTTCTTC.

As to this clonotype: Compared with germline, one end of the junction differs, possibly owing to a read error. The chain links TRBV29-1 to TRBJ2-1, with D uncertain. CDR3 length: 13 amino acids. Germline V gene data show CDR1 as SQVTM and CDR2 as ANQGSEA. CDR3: CSVEFDMGNGQFF. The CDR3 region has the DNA TGCAGCGTTGAATTCGACATGGGGAATGGGCAGTTCTTC.

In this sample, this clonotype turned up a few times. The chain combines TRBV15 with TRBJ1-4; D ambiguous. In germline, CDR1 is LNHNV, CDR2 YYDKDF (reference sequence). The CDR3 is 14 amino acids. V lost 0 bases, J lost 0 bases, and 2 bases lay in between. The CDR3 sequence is CATSRDSTNEKLFF. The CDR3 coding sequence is TGTGCCACCAGCAGAGATTCAACTAATGAAAAACTGTTTTTT. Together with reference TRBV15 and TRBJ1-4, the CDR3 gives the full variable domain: DAMVIQNPRYQVTQFGKPVTLSCSQTLNHNVMYWYQQKSSQAPKLLFHYYDKDFNNEADTPDNFQSRRPNTSFCFLDIRSPGLGDTAMYLCATSRDSTNEKLFFGSGTQLSVL.

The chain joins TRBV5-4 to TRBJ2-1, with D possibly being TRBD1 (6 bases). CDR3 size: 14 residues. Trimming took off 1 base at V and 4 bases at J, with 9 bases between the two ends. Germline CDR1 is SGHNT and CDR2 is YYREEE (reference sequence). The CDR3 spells CASSLPGQYNEQFF. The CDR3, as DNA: TGTGCCAGCAGCTTGCCGGGACAATACAATGAGCAGTTCTTC.

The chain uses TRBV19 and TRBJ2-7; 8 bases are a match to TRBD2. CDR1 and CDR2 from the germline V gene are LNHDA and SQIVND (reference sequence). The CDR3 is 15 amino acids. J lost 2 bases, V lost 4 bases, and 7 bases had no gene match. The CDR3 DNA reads TGTGCCAGTAGTAGTCCGGGACTAGGTCCCTACGAGCAGTACTTC. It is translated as CASSSPGLGPYEQYF.

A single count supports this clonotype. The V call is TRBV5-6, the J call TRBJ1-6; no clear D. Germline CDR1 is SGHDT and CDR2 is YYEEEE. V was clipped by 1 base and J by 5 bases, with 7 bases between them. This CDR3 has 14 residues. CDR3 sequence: CASSLPLDNSPLHF. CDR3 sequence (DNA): TGTGCCAGCAGCTTGCCACTCGATAATTCACCCCTCCACTTT.

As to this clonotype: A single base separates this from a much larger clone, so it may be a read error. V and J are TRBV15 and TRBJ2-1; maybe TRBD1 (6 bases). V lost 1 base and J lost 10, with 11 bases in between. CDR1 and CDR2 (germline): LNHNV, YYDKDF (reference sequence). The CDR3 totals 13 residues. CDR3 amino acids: CATSRGDIYEQFF. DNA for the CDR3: TGTGCCACCAGCAGAGGGGACATTTACGAGCAGTTCTTC. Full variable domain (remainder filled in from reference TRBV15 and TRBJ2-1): DAMVIQNPRYQVTQFGKPVTLSCSQTLNHNVMYWYQQKSSQAPKLLFHYYDKDFNNEADTPDNFQSRRPNTSFCFLDIRSPGLGDTAMYLCATSRGDIYEQFFGPGTRLTVL.

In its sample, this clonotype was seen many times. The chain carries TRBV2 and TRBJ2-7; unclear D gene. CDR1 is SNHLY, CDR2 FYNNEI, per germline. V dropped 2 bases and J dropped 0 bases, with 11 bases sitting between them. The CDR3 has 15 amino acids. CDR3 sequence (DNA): TGTGCCAGCAGTGAAAGGTCAGAACGCTCCTACGAGCAGTACTTC. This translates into CASSERSERSYEQYF.

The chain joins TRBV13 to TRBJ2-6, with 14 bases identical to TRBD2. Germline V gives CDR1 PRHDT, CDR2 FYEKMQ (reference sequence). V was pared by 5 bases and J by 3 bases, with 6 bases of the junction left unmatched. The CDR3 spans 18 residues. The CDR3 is CASSDRLAGGFGANVLTF. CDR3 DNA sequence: TGTGCCAGCAGCGATCGACTAGCGGGAGGGTTTGGGGCCAACGTCCTGACTTTC.

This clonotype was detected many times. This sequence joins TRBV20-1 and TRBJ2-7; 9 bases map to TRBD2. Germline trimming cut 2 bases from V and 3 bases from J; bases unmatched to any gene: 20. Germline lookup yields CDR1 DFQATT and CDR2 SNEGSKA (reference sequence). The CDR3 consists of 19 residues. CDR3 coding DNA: TGCAGTGCTAGACCGGCGGGAGGGCCGCGAAGTATGACTCTCTACGAGCAGTACTTC. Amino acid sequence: CSARPAGGPRSMTLYEQYF.

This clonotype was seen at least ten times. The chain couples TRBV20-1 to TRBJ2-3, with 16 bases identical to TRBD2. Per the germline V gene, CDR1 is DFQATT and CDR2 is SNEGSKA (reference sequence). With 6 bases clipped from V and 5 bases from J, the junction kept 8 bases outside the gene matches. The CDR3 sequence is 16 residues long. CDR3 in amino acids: CSATGTSGRARDTQYF. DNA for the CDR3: TGCAGTGCGACCGGGACTAGCGGGAGGGCCAGAGATACGCAGTATTTT.

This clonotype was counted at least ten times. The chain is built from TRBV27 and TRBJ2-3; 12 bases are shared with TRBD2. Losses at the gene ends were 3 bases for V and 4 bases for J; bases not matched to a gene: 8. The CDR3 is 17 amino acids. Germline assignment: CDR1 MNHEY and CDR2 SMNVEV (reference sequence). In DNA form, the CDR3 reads TGTGCCAGCAGTTTCACCCGACTAGCGGGAGTCCCAGATACGCAGTATTTT. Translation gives CASSFTRLAGVPDTQYF.